These T cell receptor beta chains were read from a single sample in a study of monozygotic twins with inflammatory bowel disease. With the 5' RACE reads reprocessed, TCRdb shows one record per CDR3 protein and no DNA. The specimen's table records some 170,000 distinct CDR3 sequences. The sequenced sample was blood. These TCRs come from a human donor with ulcerative colitis or Crohn's disease, or a healthy co-twin of an affected twin (not recorded which). Each CDR3 is given with its conserved first and last residue.

v_call	j_call	cdr3_aa
TRBV29-1	TRBJ1-2	CSAQDSASAANYGYTF
TRBV18	TRBJ2-1	CASSPSASYNEQFF
TRBV15	TRBJ1-1	CATSPAGTANTEAFF
TRBV20-1	TRBJ1-2	CSATVGRGDYGYTF
TRBV7-8	TRBJ2-2	CASSLNPTGTSGVKGTGELFF
TRBV20-1	TRBJ2-1	CSARETPAYNEQLF
TRBV27	TRBJ1-6	CASSPLGTGGPRTLHF
TRBV5-6	TRBJ1-4	CASTYRGLREKLFF
TRBV10-1	TRBJ1-2	CATPTTGNYGYTF
TRBV5-1	TRBJ2-1	CASSLGGHEQFF
TRBV6-4	TRBJ2-1	CASTVTPGTSATPGLWNEQFF
TRBV20-1	TRBJ2-6	CSARDQVGTGTYSSGANVLTF
TRBV28	TRBJ1-4	CASRNRGLGEKLFF
TRBV20-1	TRBJ1-5	CSASGGQGSYSNQPQHF
TRBV6-1	TRBJ2-2	CASSAGLAGPYTGELFF
TRBV3-1	TRBJ2-7	CASSQGTGDYEQYF
TRBV7-6	TRBJ1-3	CASSLSGQISGNTIYF
TRBV3-1	TRBJ2-7	CASSPPGLGDAEQYF
TRBV5-1	TRBJ2-1	CASSLGNSYNEQFF
TRBV12-3/TRBV12-4	TRBJ1-6	CASRSLGASNSPLHF
TRBV20-1	TRBJ1-2	CSARENRVHGYTF
TRBV10-3	TRBJ2-1	CAGRGGEGAYNEQFF
TRBV30	TRBJ1-1	CAWSQPLVRMNTEAFF
TRBV30	TRBJ2-1	CAWRLAGRGQFF
TRBV7-7	TRBJ1-3	CASSSGQGGGNTIYF
TRBV5-6	TRBJ2-1	CASSLDNVWGGREQFF
TRBV21-1	TRBJ1-6	CASATAGDSPLHF
TRBV10-3	TRBJ2-5	CAISGAGQETQYF
TRBV29-1	TRBJ2-7	CSVVMRLAGENEQYF
TRBV7-2	TRBJ2-2	CASSLIPTGELFF
TRBV5-1	TRBJ2-7	CASSGTGDLSYEQYF
TRBV24-1	TRBJ2-1	CATSDLGSGGTSNEQFF
TRBV7-2	TRBJ2-1	CASSRGRGPEQFF
TRBV19	TRBJ2-2	CASSIWTGNTGELFF
TRBV7-9	TRBJ1-2	CASSPSSNYGYTF
TRBV20-1	TRBJ2-7	CSARRSSSYEQYF
TRBV27	TRBJ2-7	CASSSRDRSYEQYF
TRBV6-2/TRBV6-3	TRBJ2-3	CASSYSTRVLGVDTQYF
TRBV7-2	TRBJ2-7	CASSLARGIGASATNEQYF
TRBV6-5	TRBJ1-1	CASSYTGGSAFF
TRBV5-1	TRBJ1-2	CASSSPGDRPVGYTF
TRBV29-1	TRBJ1-2	CSVEQGAGGYTF
TRBV7-6	TRBJ2-7	CASSLDSGRGYEQYF
TRBV5-6	TRBJ2-1	CASSFGRRAGAYNEQFF
TRBV6-1	TRBJ1-5	CASSTPGPQHF